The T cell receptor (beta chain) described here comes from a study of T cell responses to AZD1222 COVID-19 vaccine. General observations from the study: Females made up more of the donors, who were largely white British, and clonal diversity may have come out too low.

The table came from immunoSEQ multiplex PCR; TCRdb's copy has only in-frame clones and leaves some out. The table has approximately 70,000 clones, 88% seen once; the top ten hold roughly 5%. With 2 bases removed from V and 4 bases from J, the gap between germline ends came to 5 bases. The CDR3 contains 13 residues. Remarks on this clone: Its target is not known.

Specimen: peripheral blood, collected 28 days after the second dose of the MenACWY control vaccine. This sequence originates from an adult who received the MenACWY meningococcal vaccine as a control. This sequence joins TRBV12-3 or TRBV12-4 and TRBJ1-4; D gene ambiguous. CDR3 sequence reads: CASSLSGNEKLFF. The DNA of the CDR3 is TGTGCCAGCAGTTTATCGGGTAATGAAAAACTGTTTTTT.